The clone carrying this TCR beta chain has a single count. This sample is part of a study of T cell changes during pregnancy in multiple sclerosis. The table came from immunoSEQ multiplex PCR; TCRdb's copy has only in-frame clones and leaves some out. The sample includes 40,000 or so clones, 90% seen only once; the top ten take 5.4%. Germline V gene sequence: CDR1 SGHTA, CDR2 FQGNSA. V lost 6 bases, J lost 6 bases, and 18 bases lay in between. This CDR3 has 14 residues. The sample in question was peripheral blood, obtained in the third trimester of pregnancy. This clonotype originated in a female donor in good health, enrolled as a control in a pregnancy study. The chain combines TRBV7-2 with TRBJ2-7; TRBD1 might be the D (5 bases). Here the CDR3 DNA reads TGTGCCAGCAGACCTACAGGTGGTTCCCCCGAGCAGTACTTC. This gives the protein CASRPTGGSPEQYF.